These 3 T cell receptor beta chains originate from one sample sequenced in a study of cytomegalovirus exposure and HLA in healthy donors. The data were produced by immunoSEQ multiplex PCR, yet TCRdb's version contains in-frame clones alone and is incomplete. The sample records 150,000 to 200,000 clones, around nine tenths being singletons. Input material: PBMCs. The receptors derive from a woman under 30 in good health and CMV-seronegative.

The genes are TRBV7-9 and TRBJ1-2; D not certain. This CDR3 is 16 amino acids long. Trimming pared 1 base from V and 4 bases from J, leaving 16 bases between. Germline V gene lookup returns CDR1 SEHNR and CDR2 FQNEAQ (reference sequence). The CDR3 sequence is CASSLGPGGSGYGYTF. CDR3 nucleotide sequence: TGTGCCAGCAGCTTAGGTCCAGGAGGGTCGGGCTATGGCTACACCTTC.

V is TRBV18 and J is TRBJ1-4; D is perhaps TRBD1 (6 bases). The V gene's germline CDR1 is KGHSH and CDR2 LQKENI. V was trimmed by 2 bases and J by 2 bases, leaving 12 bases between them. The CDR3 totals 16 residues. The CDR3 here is CASSPGQGLTNEKLFF. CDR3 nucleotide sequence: TGTGCCAGCTCACCAGGGCAGGGGTTGACTAATGAAAAACTGTTTTTT.

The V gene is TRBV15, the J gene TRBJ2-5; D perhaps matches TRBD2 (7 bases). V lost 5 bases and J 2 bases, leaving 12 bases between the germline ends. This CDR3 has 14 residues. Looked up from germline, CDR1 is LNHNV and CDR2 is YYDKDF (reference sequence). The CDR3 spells CATSWEGGQETQYF. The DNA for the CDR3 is TGTGCCACCAGCTGGGAGGGGGGACAAGAGACCCAGTACTTC.